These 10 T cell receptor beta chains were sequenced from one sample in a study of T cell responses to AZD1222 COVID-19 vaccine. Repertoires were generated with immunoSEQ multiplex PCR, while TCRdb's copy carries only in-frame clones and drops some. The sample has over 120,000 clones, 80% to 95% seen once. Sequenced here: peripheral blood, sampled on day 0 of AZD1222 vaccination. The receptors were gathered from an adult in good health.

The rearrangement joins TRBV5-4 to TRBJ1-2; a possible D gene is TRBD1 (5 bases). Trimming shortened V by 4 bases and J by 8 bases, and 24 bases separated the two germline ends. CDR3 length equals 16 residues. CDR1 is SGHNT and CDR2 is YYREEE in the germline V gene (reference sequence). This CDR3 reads CASSPGGFRRGAGYTF. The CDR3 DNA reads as TGTGCCAGCAGCCCGGGTGGCTTTAGAAGGGGCGCCGGCTACACCTTC.

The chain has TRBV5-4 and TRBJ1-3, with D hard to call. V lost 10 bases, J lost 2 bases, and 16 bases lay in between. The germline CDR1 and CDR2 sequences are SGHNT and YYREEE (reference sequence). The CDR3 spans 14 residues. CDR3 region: CAGSEAPTGNTIYF. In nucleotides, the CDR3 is TGTGCCGGCTCTGAGGCCCCGACTGGAAACACCATATATTTT.

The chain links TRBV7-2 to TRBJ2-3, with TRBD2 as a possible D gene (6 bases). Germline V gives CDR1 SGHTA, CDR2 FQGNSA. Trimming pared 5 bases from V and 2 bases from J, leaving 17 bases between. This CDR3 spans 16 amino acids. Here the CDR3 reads CASSASLPSATDTQYF. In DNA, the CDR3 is TGTGCCAGCAGCGCGAGCCTGCCTAGCGCCACAGATACGCAGTATTTT.

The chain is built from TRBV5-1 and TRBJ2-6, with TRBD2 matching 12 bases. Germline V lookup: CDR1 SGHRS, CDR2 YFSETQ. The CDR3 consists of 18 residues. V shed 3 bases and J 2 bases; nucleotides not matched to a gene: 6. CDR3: CASSSEGLAGPGANVLTF. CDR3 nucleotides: TGCGCCAGCAGCTCGGAAGGACTAGCGGGACCTGGGGCCAACGTCCTGACTTTC.

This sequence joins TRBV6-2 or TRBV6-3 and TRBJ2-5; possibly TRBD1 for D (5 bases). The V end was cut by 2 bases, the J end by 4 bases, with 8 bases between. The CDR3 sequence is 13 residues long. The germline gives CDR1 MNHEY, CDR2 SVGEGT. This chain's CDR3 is CASSYPGLETQYF. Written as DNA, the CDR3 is TGTGCCAGCAGTTACCCAGGGTTAGAGACCCAGTACTTC.

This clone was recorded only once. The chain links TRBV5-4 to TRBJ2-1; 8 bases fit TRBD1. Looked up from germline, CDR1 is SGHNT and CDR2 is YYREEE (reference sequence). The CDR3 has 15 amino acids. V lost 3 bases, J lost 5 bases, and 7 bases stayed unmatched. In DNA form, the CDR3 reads TGTGCCAGCAGCTCCGGACAGGGCGTCAACAATGAGCAGTTCTTC. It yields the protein CASSSGQGVNNEQFF.

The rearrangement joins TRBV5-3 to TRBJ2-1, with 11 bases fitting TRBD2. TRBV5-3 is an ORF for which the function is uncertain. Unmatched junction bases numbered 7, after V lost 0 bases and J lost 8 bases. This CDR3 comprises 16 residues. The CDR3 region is CARSLDTSGRLDEQFF. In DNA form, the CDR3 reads TGTGCCAGAAGCTTGGATACTAGCGGGAGACTCGATGAGCAGTTCTTC.

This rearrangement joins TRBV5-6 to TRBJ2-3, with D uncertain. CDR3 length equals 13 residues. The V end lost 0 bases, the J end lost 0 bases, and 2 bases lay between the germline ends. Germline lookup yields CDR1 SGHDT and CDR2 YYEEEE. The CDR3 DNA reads TGTGCCAGCAGCTTGGCTAGCACAGATACGCAGTATTTT. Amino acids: CASSLASTDTQYF.

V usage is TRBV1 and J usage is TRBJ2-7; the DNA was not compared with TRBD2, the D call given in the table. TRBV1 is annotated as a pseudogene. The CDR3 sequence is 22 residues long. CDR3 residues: CTSSQDHPINPGLAGDPYEQYF. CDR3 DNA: TGCACCAGCAGCCAAGACCATCCCATCAATCCGGGACTAGCGGGAGACCCCTACGAGCAGTACTTC.

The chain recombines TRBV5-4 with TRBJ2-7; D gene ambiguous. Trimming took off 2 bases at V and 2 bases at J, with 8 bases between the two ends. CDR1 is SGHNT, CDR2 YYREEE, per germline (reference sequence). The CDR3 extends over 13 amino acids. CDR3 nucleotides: TGTGCCAGCAGCTTTGCACGGGCCTACGAGCAGTACTTC. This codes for CASSFARAYEQYF. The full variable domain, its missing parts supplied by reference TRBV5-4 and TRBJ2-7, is ETGVTQSPTHLIKTRGQQVTLRCSSQSGHNTVSWYQQALGQGPQFIFQYYREEENGRGNFPPRFSGLQFPNYSSELNVNALELDDSALYLCASSFARAYEQYFGPGTRLTVT.